The 2 T cell receptor beta chains given below trace back to one sample, sequenced in a study of CXCR3-negative and CXCR3-positive naive CD8 T cells. Study conclusions and caveats: Naive cells that were CXCR3-positive had more hydrophobic TRB CDR3s (compared with CXCR3-negative naive cells).

These receptors have no identified antigens. 5' RACE with UMI labels generated the TRB cDNA libraries. TCRdb reanalyzed the 5' RACE reads, giving one entry per CDR3 protein sequence and no DNA. Across 120,000 or so distinct CDR3 sequences, the top ten clones capture 0.5% to 0.7% of the sample. The source material was naive CXCR3+ CD8+ T cells from blood. Subset given: CD45RO-CCR7+CD27+CD95- naive CD8+ T cells expressing CXCR3 (TNR3+). The receptors were sampled from a human donor in good health. Some clones in this sample may be carry-over from other donors' samples.

V gene TRBV6-1 combines with J gene TRBJ1-2; the TCRdb call, TRBD1, lacks DNA for checking. CDR1 and CDR2 (germline): MNHNS, SASEGT. This CDR3 has 15 amino acids. The CDR3 sequence: CASSSLGPANYGYTF.

This sequence joins TRBV6-5 and TRBJ2-1; checking the TCRdb D call of TRBD1 is not possible without DNA. Per germline, CDR1 MNHEY and CDR2 SVGAGI. CDR3 length equals 13 residues. CDR3 residues: CASSSGGAVEQFF.